These T cell receptor beta chains were read from a single sample in a study of Ad26.COV2.S vaccination and SARS-CoV-2 variants. Data came from immunoSEQ multiplex PCR; TCRdb stores just in-frame clones and leaves some out. This sample has some 480,000 clones, with 87% found just once. The starting material was peripheral blood, obtained in a trial of Ad26.COV2.S vaccine versus placebo. These receptors came from a person between 18 and 65 years old who received the Ad26.COV2.S COVID-19 vaccine or a placebo. Both conserved end residues are part of each CDR3. A D gene is named only where the DNA matches it firmly. Rows may omit the clone size; those that give it use once, few, many or a size class.

D: NA; V: TRBV7-2; size: NA; J: TRBJ1-1; CDR3: CASSLTVNTEAFF; DNA: TGTGCCAGCAGCTTAACTGTGAACACTGAAGCTTTCTTT
D: TRBD2; V: TRBV5-4; size: once; J: TRBJ2-7; CDR3: CASSLEPLAGVYEQYF; DNA: TGTGCCAGCAGCTTGGAACCGCTAGCGGGAGTCTACGAGCAGTACTTC
D: TRBD2; V: TRBV19; size: NA; J: TRBJ2-2; CDR3: CASSVASGTGELFF; DNA: TGTGCCAGTAGTGTTGCTAGCGGAACCGGGGAGCTGTTTTTT
D: NA; V: TRBV29-1; size: NA; J: TRBJ2-4; CDR3: CSAAGGLENIQYF; DNA: TGCAGCGCTGCTGGGGGGCTCGAAAACATTCAGTACTTC
D: NA; V: TRBV4-2; size: NA; J: TRBJ1-1; CDR3: CASSQDPRGTEAFF; DNA: TGTGCCAGCAGCCAAGACCCTCGGGGGACTGAAGCTTTCTTT
D: NA; V: TRBV5-6; size: NA; J: TRBJ2-7; CDR3: CASSLGGGGGYEQYF; DNA: TGTGCCAGCAGCTTGGGCGGAGGGGGCGGCTACGAGCAGTACTTC
D: NA; V: TRBV19; size: NA; J: TRBJ2-3; CDR3: CASSRRARTDTQYF; DNA: TGTGCCAGCAGCCGGAGGGCCAGGACAGATACGCAGTATTTT
D: NA; V: TRBV7-2; size: NA; J: TRBJ1-1; CDR3: CASSTRTMGGTEAFF; DNA: TGTGCCAGCAGCACCAGGACCATGGGGGGCACTGAAGCTTTCTTT
D: NA; V: TRBV5-4; size: few; J: TRBJ2-5; CDR3: CASSRTGPGETQYF; DNA: TGTGCCAGCTCGAGAACAGGTCCCGGGGAGACCCAGTACTTC
D: TRBD2; V: TRBV27; size: many; J: TRBJ2-3; CDR3: CASSPRTSGQTDTQYF; DNA: TGTGCCAGCAGCCCGCGGACTAGCGGCCAAACAGATACGCAGTATTTT
D: TRBD1; V: TRBV28; size: few; J: TRBJ1-1; CDR3: CASSSRTGLNTEAFF; DNA: TGTGCCAGCAGTTCCCGGACAGGGCTGAACACTGAAGCTTTCTTT
D: TRBD1; V: TRBV28; size: NA; J: TRBJ2-1; CDR3: CASSPTQGGFYNEQFF; DNA: TGTGCCAGCAGCCCCACACAAGGGGGCTTCTACAATGAGCAGTTCTTC
D: NA; V: TRBV11-3; size: NA; J: TRBJ2-1; CDR3: CASSLGGRRNEQFF; DNA: TGTGCCAGCAGCTTAGGTGGTCGGAGGAATGAGCAGTTCTTC
D: NA; V: TRBV30; size: NA; J: TRBJ2-2; CDR3: CAWSVRRAGELFF; DNA: TGTGCCTGGAGTGTAAGGAGGGCCGGGGAGCTGTTTTTT
D: NA; V: TRBV5-5; size: NA; J: TRBJ1-3; CDR3: CASSLGGASSGNTIYF; DNA: TGTGCCAGCAGCTTGGGCGGGGCAAGCTCTGGAAACACCATATATTTT
D: NA; V: TRBV7-2; size: NA; J: TRBJ2-2; CDR3: CASSLARTGELFF; DNA: TGTGCCAGCAGCTTGGCTCGCACCGGGGAGCTGTTTTTT
D: NA; V: TRBV6-5; size: many; J: TRBJ1-1; CDR3: CASERERNTEAFF; DNA: TGTGCCAGCGAAAGGGAGCGGAACACTGAAGCTTTCTTT
D: TRBD2; V: TRBV2; size: NA; J: TRBJ2-7; CDR3: CASRGSGREATYEQYF; DNA: TGTGCCAGCAGGGGGAGCGGGCGGGAGGCCACCTACGAGCAGTACTTC
D: TRBD1; V: TRBV10-3; size: NA; J: TRBJ1-3; CDR3: CAISPRQGSGNTIYF; DNA: TGTGCCATCAGCCCAAGACAGGGCTCTGGAAACACCATATATTTT
D: TRBD1; V: TRBV29-1; size: NA; J: TRBJ1-1; CDR3: CSVADRALNTEAFF; DNA: TGCAGCGTGGCCGACAGGGCCCTAAACACTGAAGCTTTCTTT
D: TRBD2; V: TRBV28; size: NA; J: TRBJ2-1; CDR3: CASISRGSGRAGEQFF; DNA: TGTGCCAGCATATCCCGGGGTAGCGGGAGGGCGGGTGAGCAGTTCTTC
D: NA; V: TRBV27; size: NA; J: TRBJ2-7; CDR3: CASSSSGGEQYF; DNA: TGTGCCAGCAGTTCCAGTGGGGGAGAGCAGTACTTC
D: NA; V: TRBV4-3; size: NA; J: TRBJ2-7; CDR3: CASSQVVSSSAGSYEQYF; DNA: TGCGCCAGCAGCCAAGTAGTTTCGTCGAGCGCGGGATCCTACGAGCAGTACTTC
D: NA; V: TRBV19; size: once; J: TRBJ2-7; CDR3: CASSIGHFPSYEQYF; DNA: TGTGCCAGTAGTATTGGACATTTCCCGTCCTACGAGCAGTACTTC
D: NA; V: TRBV7-9; size: NA; J: TRBJ2-5; CDR3: CASSLGTQYF; DNA: TGTGCCAGCAGCTTAGGGACCCAGTACTTC
D: NA; V: TRBV28; size: NA; J: TRBJ1-5; CDR3: CASRGGGGEQPQHF; DNA: TGTGCCAGCAGGGGAGGGGGGGGAGAGCAGCCCCAGCATTTT
D: TRBD2; V: TRBV27; size: NA; J: TRBJ2-7; CDR3: CASSLRITSGWGSYEQYF; DNA: TGTGCCAGCAGTTTAAGGATAACTAGCGGATGGGGGTCCTACGAGCAGTACTTC
D: NA; V: TRBV28; size: once; J: TRBJ2-5; CDR3: CASSLSTETQYF; DNA: TGTGCCAGCAGTTTGAGCACAGAGACCCAGTACTTC
D: TRBD1; V: TRBV19; size: NA; J: TRBJ2-1; CDR3: CASSIFAGQGHEQFF; DNA: TGTGCCAGTAGTATATTTGCGGGACAGGGTCATGAGCAGTTCTTC
D: NA; V: TRBV7-2; size: NA; J: TRBJ1-1; CDR3: CASSLMGLNTEAFF; DNA: TGTGCCAGCAGCTTAATGGGATTGAACACTGAAGCTTTCTTT
D: TRBD1; V: TRBV19; size: NA; J: TRBJ1-2; CDR3: CASSTVGRGLYGYTF; DNA: TGTGCCAGTAGTACGGTTGGCAGGGGGCTTTATGGCTACACCTTC
D: NA; V: TRBV28; size: NA; J: TRBJ2-7; CDR3: CASSPPGRYEQYF; DNA: TGTGCCAGCAGTCCACCCGGACGGTACGAGCAGTACTTC
D: TRBD1; V: TRBV29-1; size: NA; J: TRBJ1-1; CDR3: CSVRQGNTEAFF; DNA: TGCAGCGTTAGACAGGGGAACACTGAAGCTTTCTTT
D: TRBD2; V: TRBV7-8; size: once; J: TRBJ2-3; CDR3: CASSLERVGGRPTDTQYF; DNA: TGTGCCAGCAGCTTAGAGAGGGTGGGCGGGAGACCCACAGATACGCAGTATTTT